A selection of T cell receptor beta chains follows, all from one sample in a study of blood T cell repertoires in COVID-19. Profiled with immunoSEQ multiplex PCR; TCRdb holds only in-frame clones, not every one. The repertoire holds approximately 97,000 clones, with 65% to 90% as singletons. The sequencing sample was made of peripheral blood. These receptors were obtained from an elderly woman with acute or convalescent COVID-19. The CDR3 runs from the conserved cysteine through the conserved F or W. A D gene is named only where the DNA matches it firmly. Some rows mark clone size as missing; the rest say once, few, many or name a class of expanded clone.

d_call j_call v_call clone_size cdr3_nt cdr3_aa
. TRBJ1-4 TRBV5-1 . TGCGCCAGCAGCCCGGTCGGGGGTCTAGGCACTAATGAAAAACTGTTTTTT CASSPVGGLGTNEKLFF
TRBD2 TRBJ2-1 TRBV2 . TGTGCCAGCACGGGGCGGGGGGGCTATAACAATGAGCAGTTCTTC CASTGRGGYNNEQFF
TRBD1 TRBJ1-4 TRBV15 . TGTGCCACCAGCAGTCGACAGGGGGATAATGAAAAACTGTTTTTT CATSSRQGDNEKLFF
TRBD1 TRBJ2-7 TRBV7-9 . TGTGCCAGCAGCTCGGGACAGAGGCCCTACGAGCAGTACTTC CASSSGQRPYEQYF
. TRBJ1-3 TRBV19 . TGTGCCAGTAGTATAGGTTCCTTGGGACATCCGTCTGGAAACACCATATATTTT CASSIGSLGHPSGNTIYF
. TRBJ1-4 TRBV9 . TGTGCCAGCAGCGCCTCAGCACAGCGGAATGAAAAACTGTTTTTT CASSASAQRNEKLFF
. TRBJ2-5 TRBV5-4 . TGTGCCAGCAGCTTGGACCGGACAGCCGAGTACCAAGAGACCCAGTACTTC CASSLDRTAEYQETQYF
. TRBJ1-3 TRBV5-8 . TGTGCCAGCAGCTTGGACTCCTTCTCTGGAAACACCATATATTTT CASSLDSFSGNTIYF
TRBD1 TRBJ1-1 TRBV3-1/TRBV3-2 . TGTGCCAGCAGCCACCTCGGACAGGGTGAAGCTTTCTTT CASSHLGQGEAFF
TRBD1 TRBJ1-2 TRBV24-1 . TGTGCCACCAGCCGACAGGGGGCCGTTGGCTACACCTTC CATSRQGAVGYTF
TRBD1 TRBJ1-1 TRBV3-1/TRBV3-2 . TGTGCCAGCAGCTCCGGGACAGGGGGCATTGGCACTGAAGCTTTCTTT CASSSGTGGIGTEAFF
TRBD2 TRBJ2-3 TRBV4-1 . TGCGCCAGCAGCCGGCAGACTAGCGGGGGGTCGCCAGATACGCAGTATTTT CASSRQTSGGSPDTQYF
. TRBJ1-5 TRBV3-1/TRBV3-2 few TGTGCCAGCAGCCAAGGAGACAGGTCTTATCAGCCCCAGCATTTT CASSQGDRSYQPQHF
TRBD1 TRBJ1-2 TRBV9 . TGTGCCAGCAGCGCCGGGACAGGGGCGGGGGCTAACTATGGCTACACCTTC CASSAGTGAGANYGYTF
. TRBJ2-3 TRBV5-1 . TGCGCCAGCAGCCCTCCGGGGGGCCCACGAGATACGCAGTATTTT CASSPPGGPRDTQYF
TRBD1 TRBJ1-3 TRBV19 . TGTGCCAGTAGCCCTGGCGCCAGGGGGCTTGGAAACACCATATATTTT CASSPGARGLGNTIYF
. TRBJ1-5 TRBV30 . TGTGCCTGGAGTGTGGCAGGGGATCAGCCCCAGCATTTT CAWSVAGDQPQHF
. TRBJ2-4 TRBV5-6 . TGTGCCAGCAGCTTGGTCGGCAACGGGGACAAAAAAAACATTCAGTACTTT CASSLVGNGDKKNIQYF
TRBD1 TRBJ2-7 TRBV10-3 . TGTGCCATCGCCGGGACAGGGACGGGAGAGCAGTACTTC CAIAGTGTGEQYF
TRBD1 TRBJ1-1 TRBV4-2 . TGTGCCAGCAGCCCAGATCAGACAGGGCGGAGGGGCACTGAAGCTTTCTTT CASSPDQTGRRGTEAFF
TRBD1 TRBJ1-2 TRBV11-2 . TGTGCCAGCAGCTTAAGGGCAGGGGGCGGAGGCTACACCTTC CASSLRAGGGGYTF
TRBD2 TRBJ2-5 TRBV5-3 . TGTGCCAGAAGCTTGGTCCCCAGCGGGGGGTACCAAGAGACCCAGTACTTC CARSLVPSGGYQETQYF
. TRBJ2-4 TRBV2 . TGTGCCAGCAGTGGACAGGCTCCCTTTCAGTACTTC CASSGQAPFQYF
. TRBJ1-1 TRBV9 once TGTGCCAGCAGCGCGCGGGACGGGGACACTGAAGCTTTCTTT CASSARDGDTEAFF
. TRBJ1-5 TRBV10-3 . TGTGCCATCAGTGAGGCGGAGAATCAGCCCCAGCATTTT CAISEAENQPQHF
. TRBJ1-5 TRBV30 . TGTGCCTGGAGTGTTGGGAGTTCTAGCAATCAGCCCCAGCATTTT CAWSVGSSSNQPQHF
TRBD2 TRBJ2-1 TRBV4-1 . TGCGCCAGCAGCCAAGGCTGGGCTAGCGGGTACAATGAGCAGTTCTTC CASSQGWASGYNEQFF
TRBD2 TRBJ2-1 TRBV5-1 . TGCGCCAGTTCCACACTAGCGCTCTACAATGAGCAGTTCTTC CASSTLALYNEQFF
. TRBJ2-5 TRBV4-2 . TGTGCCAGCAGCCAAGATAGAGAGACCCAGTACTTC CASSQDRETQYF
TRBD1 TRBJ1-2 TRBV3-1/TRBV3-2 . TGTGCCAGCAGCCACCAGGGGGCGGATGGCTACACCTTC CASSHQGADGYTF
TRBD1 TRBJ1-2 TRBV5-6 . TGTGCCAGCAGCTTTGGGGACAGGGTTGACTATGGCTACACCTTC CASSFGDRVDYGYTF
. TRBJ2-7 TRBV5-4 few TGTGCCAGCAGCTTGGGGGCCCGGTACGAGCAGTACTTC CASSLGARYEQYF
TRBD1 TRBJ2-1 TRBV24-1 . TGTGCCACCAGTGACGGGGACAGGGGACCTTCCTACAATGAGCAGTTCTTC CATSDGDRGPSYNEQFF
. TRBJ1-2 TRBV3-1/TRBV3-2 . TGTGCCAGCAGCCAAGTGTCAGGACAGAAGAACTATGGCTACACCTTC CASSQVSGQKNYGYTF
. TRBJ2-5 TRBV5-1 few TGCGCCAGCAGCTTGGGAACAGGGCCCCAAGAGACCCAGTACTTC CASSLGTGPQETQYF
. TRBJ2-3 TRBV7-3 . TGTGCCAGCAGCTTATGGGCAGGGGGCACAGATACGCAGTATTTT CASSLWAGGTDTQYF
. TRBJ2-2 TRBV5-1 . TGCGCCAGCAGCTTTGACTACACCGGGGAGCTGTTTTTT CASSFDYTGELFF
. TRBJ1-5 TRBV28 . TGTGCCAGCAGTTTGGAGAATCAGCCCCAGCATTTT CASSLENQPQHF
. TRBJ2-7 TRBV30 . TGTGCCTGGAACCGAAGACAGTACGGTACGGGCGAGCAGTACTTC CAWNRRQYGTGEQYF
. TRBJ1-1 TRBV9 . TGTGCCAGTAGCAACCTCGGCACTGAAGCTTTCTTT CASSNLGTEAFF
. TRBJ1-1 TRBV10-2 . TGCGCCAGCAGTGACCGGTGGACTGAAGCTTTCTTT CASSDRWTEAFF
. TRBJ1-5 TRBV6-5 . TGTGCCAGCAGACCACAAGGGGCGAGCAATCAGCCCCAGCATTTT CASRPQGASNQPQHF
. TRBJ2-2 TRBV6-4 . TGTGCCAGCTCCAGGCGAAACCCACCCACCGGGGAGCTGTTTTTT CASSRRNPPTGELFF
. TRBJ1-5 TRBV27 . TGTGCCAGCCGGGGGTTCGGCAATCAGCCCCAGCATTTT CASRGFGNQPQHF
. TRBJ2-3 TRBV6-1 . TGTGCCAGCAGTGAGGGGCCGTTGTCTAGCACAGATACGCAGTATTTT CASSEGPLSSTDTQYF
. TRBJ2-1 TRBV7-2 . TGTGCCAGCAGCACTCGGACTTACTCCTACAATGAGCAGTTCTTC CASSTRTYSYNEQFF
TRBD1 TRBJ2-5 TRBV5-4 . TGTGCCAGCAGCCAAGGGGGCGGGACAGGGGCGATGCAAGAGACCCAGTACTTC CASSQGGGTGAMQETQYF
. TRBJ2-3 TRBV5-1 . TGCGCCAGCAGCGACTACTCAGATACGCAGTATTTT CASSDYSDTQYF
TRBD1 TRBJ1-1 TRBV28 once TGTGCCAGCAGTTCCCCGGGACAGGGGTTGAAGATAGGGAACACTGAAGCTTTCTTT CASSSPGQGLKIGNTEAFF